Listed here are 20 T cell receptor beta chains from one sample, sequenced in a study of T cell repertoires in cytomegalovirus infection. TCRdb reprocessed the reads with MiXCR, giving one entry per CDR3 protein. Of about 260,000 distinct CDR3 sequences detected, roughly 10% appear once; the ten largest clones hold about 14%. The sample consisted of PBMCs. The receptors derive from a human donor in good health (CMV status not recorded). Some clones in this sample may be carry-over from other donors' samples.

Many counts were recorded for this clonotype. The chain couples TRBV5-6 to TRBJ2-2; TRBD2 matches at 9 bases. The germline gives CDR1 SGHDT, CDR2 YYEEEE. V shed 3 bases and J 1 base; nucleotides not matched to a gene: 13. The CDR3 is 19 amino acids. CDR3 nucleotides: TGTGCCAGCAGCTCGGGACTAGCACTCCACCGATGGAACACCGGGGAGCTGTTTTTT. Protein sequence: CASSSGLALHRWNTGELFF.

This clonotype was observed many times. The rearrangement uses TRBV20-1 and TRBJ1-5; D possibly corresponds to TRBD1 (5 bases). Trimming stripped 5 bases from V and 3 bases from J, with 11 bases between. The CDR3 has 13 residues. Germline lookup yields CDR1 DFQATT and CDR2 SNEGSKA (reference sequence). CDR3 region: CSAGGDPNQPQHF. DNA of the CDR3: TGCAGTGCTGGGGGGGACCCCAATCAGCCCCAGCATTTT.

The table lists this clonotype with many counts. The J gene is TRBJ1-6, the V gene TRBV14, with TRBD1 matching over 10 bases. The CDR3 contains 16 residues. The germline V gene has CDR1 SGHDN and CDR2 FVKESK. V was pared by 2 bases and J by 3 bases, with 1 base of the junction left unmatched. The CDR3 protein is CASSQRTGGYNSPLHF. The CDR3 DNA reads TGTGCCAGCAGCCAAAGGACAGGGGGCTATAATTCACCCCTCCACTTT.

This clonotype was seen many times. The CDR3: CASSLGPPGGGQDTQYF. CDR3 sequence (DNA): TGTGCCAGCAGTCTTGGCCCGCCTGGGGGGGGCCAAGATACGCAGTATTTT. The chain combines TRBV7-2 with TRBJ2-3, with a weak D call TRBD2 (7 bases). The V end was cut by 6 bases, the J end by 5 bases, with 24 bases between. The CDR3 is 17 residues long. Germline V lookup: CDR1 SGHTA, CDR2 FQGNSA.

Ten or more counts support this clonotype. The chain links TRBV7-9 to TRBJ2-7; 10 bases match TRBD2. V dropped 6 bases and J dropped 3; count of bases not matched to a gene: 5. Per the germline V gene, CDR1 is SEHNR and CDR2 is FQNEAQ (reference sequence). The CDR3 is made up of 14 amino acids. The CDR3 DNA follows: TGTGCCAGCAGTAATAGCGGGGGGAACTACGAGCAGTACTTC. Its protein product is CASSNSGGNYEQYF.

This clonotype was recorded many times. This chain links TRBV14 with TRBJ1-1, with TRBD1 matching over 7 bases. The CDR3 loop spans 14 amino acids. V lost 5 bases to trimming and J lost 1 base; unmatched junction nucleotides: 4. From germline, CDR1 is SGHDN and CDR2 FVKESK. CDR3 protein: CASSYGTANTEAFF. The CDR3 nucleotides are TGTGCCAGCAGCTACGGGACAGCGAACACTGAAGCTTTCTTT.

This clonotype was seen ten or more times. This chain links TRBV7-2 with TRBJ2-5, with 7 bases identical to TRBD2. From germline, CDR1 is SGHTA and CDR2 FQGNSA. The CDR3 extends over 13 amino acids. After removal of 6 bases from V and 5 bases from J, the junction contained 6 bases not matched to a gene. The CDR3 sequence: CASRRGGSETQYF. The CDR3 bases are TGTGCCAGCAGGCGCGGGGGAAGTGAGACCCAGTACTTC.

The rearrangement uses TRBV13 and TRBJ2-1, with D tentatively TRBD2 (5 bases). Germline V gene data show CDR1 as PRHDT and CDR2 as FYEKMQ (reference sequence). V lost 5 bases, J lost 0 bases, and 17 bases lay in between. CDR3 length: 17 residues. The CDR3 DNA sequence: TGTGCCAGCAGCCCATCGGGGTTGGCCGGCTCCTACAATGAGCAGTTCTTC. Its translation: CASSPSGLAGSYNEQFF. The complete variable domain, with remaining parts taken from reference TRBV13 and TRBJ2-1, reads AAGVIQSPRHLIKEKRETATLKCYPIPRHDTVYWYQQGPGQDPQFLISFYEKMQSDKGSIPDRFSAQQFSDYHSELNMSSLELGDSALYFCASSPSGLAGSYNEQFFGPGTRLTVL.

This clonotype was seen repeatedly, ten times or more. The CDR3 nucleotides read TGTGCCAGCAGCTTAGCAGGAGGAAGTCGAGAAGCTTTCTTT. Translation: CASSLAGGSREAFF. V is TRBV7-2 and J is TRBJ1-1; D remains unclear. Germline V gene lookup returns CDR1 SGHTA and CDR2 FQGNSA. V was trimmed by 0 bases and J by 8 bases, leaving 13 bases between them. CDR3 size: 14 residues.

V and J are TRBV20-1 and TRBJ1-3, with D possibly TRBD1 on 5 matching bases. V was pared by 2 bases and J by 0 bases, with 11 bases between. CDR3 length equals 15 residues. Germline V gene lookup returns CDR1 DFQATT and CDR2 SNEGSKA (reference sequence). The CDR3 DNA follows: TGCAGTGCTAGAAATTACGGGGGCTCTGGAAACACCATATATTTT. Protein sequence: CSARNYGGSGNTIYF.

This chain joins TRBV7-4 and TRBJ2-7; no firm D call. Germline V lookup: CDR1 SGHVT, CDR2 SQSDAQ. The CDR3 is 16 amino acids. The V gene lost 8 bases and the J gene lost 1 base, with 21 bases spanning the gap. The DNA of the CDR3 is TGTGCCAGCGGAACTCCAATTCCCCACACATCCTACGAGCAGTACTTC. Residues: CASGTPIPHTSYEQYF.

The sample holds many counts of this clonotype. This chain connects TRBV19 to TRBJ1-1; 9 positions agree with TRBD1. Germline V lookup: CDR1 LNHDA, CDR2 SQIVND (reference sequence). The junction had 10 bases not matched to a gene; V was cut back by 5 bases and J by 6 bases. The CDR3 length is 15 residues. The CDR3 protein is CASSPGTGIVPEAFF. CDR3 in DNA: TGTGCCAGTAGTCCCGGGACAGGGATTGTGCCTGAAGCTTTCTTT. Combining the CDR3 with reference TRBV19 and TRBJ1-1 gives the whole variable domain DGGITQSPKYLFRKEGQNVTLSCEQNLNHDAMYWYRQDPGQGLRLIYYSQIVNDFQKGDIAEGYSVSREKKESFPLTVTSAQKNPTAFYLCASSPGTGIVPEAFFGQGTRLTVV.

This chain uses TRBV6-1 with TRBJ1-5, with TRBD1 as a possible D gene (5 bases). This CDR3 contains 14 residues. V lost 6 bases to trimming and J lost 5 bases, with 14 bases between them. Germline V gene sequence: CDR1 MNHNS, CDR2 SASEGT. CDR3 region: CASSDGGEHQPQHF. In DNA, the CDR3 is TGTGCCAGCAGCGATGGGGGGGAGCATCAGCCCCAGCATTTT.

V and J are TRBV7-9 and TRBJ1-6; no clear D. CDR1 and CDR2 (germline): SEHNR, FQNEAQ (reference sequence). V was pared by 1 base and J by 0 bases, with 13 bases between. The CDR3 has 18 residues. The CDR3 DNA reads TGTGCCAGCAGCTTAGTAATTTGGGAGAGCTCCTATAATTCACCCCTCCACTTT. This sequence encodes CASSLVIWESSYNSPLHF.

This clonotype was counted many times. The gene calls are TRBV19 and TRBJ1-2; D might be TRBD1 (5 bases). V was pared by 6 bases and J by 4 bases, with 21 bases between. Germline V gene sequence: CDR1 LNHDA, CDR2 SQIVND (reference sequence). This CDR3 is 16 amino acids long. The CDR3 DNA follows: TGTGCCAGTAGACTCGAGGGGTACGGGGTGCGCTATGGCTACACCTTC. Its protein product is CASRLEGYGVRYGYTF.

There are many counts of this clonotype. The chain has TRBV7-2 and TRBJ2-7; D gene ambiguous. The germline CDR1 and CDR2 sequences are SGHTA and FQGNSA. The CDR3 length is 11 residues. V was clipped by 6 bases and J by 6 bases, with 9 bases between them. The CDR3 nucleotides are TGTGCCAGCAGTTTTATGGGCGAGCAGTACTTC. Translating it yields CASSFMGEQYF.

This clonotype was recorded at least ten times. In nucleotides, the CDR3 is TGTGCCAGCACCCCCAGCGGGACCTACGAGCAGTACTTC. It is translated as CASTPSGTYEQYF. V gene TRBV6-2 or TRBV6-3 combines with J gene TRBJ2-7; 7 bases fit TRBD2. Trimming cost V 7 bases and J 2 bases; bases outside gene matches: 5. Germline CDR1 is MNHEY and CDR2 is SVGEGT. The CDR3 has 13 amino acids.

This clonotype was seen only a few times. V is TRBV7-2 and J is TRBJ2-3, with TRBD2 identical over 11 bases. Germline loops: CDR1 SGHTA, CDR2 FQGNSA. Trimming at V came to 6 bases and at J to 11 bases, leaving 4 bases not matched to a gene. This CDR3 has 12 residues. The CDR3 reads CASRRGTSGQYF. For the CDR3, the DNA is TGTGCCAGCAGGCGAGGGACTAGCGGGCAGTATTTT.

Many counts were recorded for this clonotype. The chain carries TRBV28 and TRBJ1-5, with D perhaps TRBD1 (6 bases). Germline V gives CDR1 MDHEN, CDR2 SYDVKM. CDR3 length equals 16 residues. V was clipped by 2 bases and J by 4 bases, with 15 bases between them. The DNA of the CDR3 is TGTGCCAGCAGTTTACCCACAGGGAGGGGAAATCAGCCCCAGCATTTT. This sequence encodes CASSLPTGRGNQPQHF.

This clonotype turned up a few times. The rearrangement joins TRBV7-2 to TRBJ1-5; 7 nucleotides agree with TRBD1. CDR3 length: 15 residues. CDR1 is SGHTA and CDR2 is FQGNSA in the germline V gene. The V segment lost 2 bases and the J segment 7 bases; nucleotides outside the gene matches: 8. The CDR3 here is CASSLKGAGEQPQHF. DNA for the CDR3: TGTGCCAGCAGCTTAAAGGGGGCTGGAGAGCAGCCCCAGCATTTT.